The T cell receptor (beta chain) under discussion was sequenced for a study of radiation and T cells in renal cell carcinoma. Stated treatment: 15 Gy SBRT to primary tumor, nephrectomy 4 weeks later. Nephrectomy followed 15 Gy stereotactic body radiation by 4 weeks. This clone was counted only a few times. Germline-derived CDR1 and CDR2 are WSHSY and SAAADI. V shed 7 bases and J shed 6 bases, with 16 bases lying between them. The CDR3 contains 14 residues. Libraries were prepared by immunoSEQ multiplex PCR; TCRdb keeps only in-frame clonotypes and omits some of them. This repertoire shows 10,000 to 15,000 clones, 30% to 40% found once; its top ten account for over 15%.

The chain has TRBV10-2 and TRBJ1-5; a weak D match, TRBD1 (6 bases). This clonotype was obtained from a man aged 55 to 70 with renal cell carcinoma. This specimen was tumor tissue, taken from a patient whose treatment included radiotherapy and nephrectomy. The CDR3 DNA is TGCGCCAGCACTCCTAACAGGGATAGTCAGCCCCAGCATTTT. Translating gives CASTPNRDSQPQHF.